This T cell receptor beta chain was retrieved from a study of blood T cells in healthy people across ages. For the second PCR, which ran for roughly 6 to 11 cycles, a sample-barcoded 5' primer and a J-beta primer mix were used. TCRdb recomputed calls from the 5' RACE reads with MiXCR, one row per CDR3 protein. The sample lists roughly 680,000 distinct CDR3 sequences, more than 45% seen once, with roughly 13% in the top ten. Germline CDR1 is DFQATT and CDR2 is SNEGSKA (reference sequence). This CDR3 contains 14 residues. After removal of 4 bases from V and 1 base from J, the junction contained 5 bases not matched to a gene.

This TCR was recovered from a woman of 80 years or more in good health. The material sequenced was blood. The chain is built from TRBV20-1 and TRBJ2-3; 7 bases map to TRBD2. CDR3 nucleotide sequence: TGCAGTGCTAACAACGGACTAGGCACAGATACGCAGTATTTT. Translation: CSANNGLGTDTQYF.